These 17 T cell receptor beta chains were sequenced from one sample in a study of beta chain features in type 1 diabetes (dated by TCRdb to about 2018). Libraries were made using the immunoSEQ multiplex PCR assay. The entire isolated RNA was reverse transcribed using the High Capacity cDNA Reverse Transcription Kit, and thus expressed TCRB transcripts were sequenced. The table was pulled from immuneACCESS by TCRdb, which kept in-frame rearrangements only. Such tables lose some clones; where checked, under half of the loss comes from unresolved V genes, and the rest has no known cause. For this sample there are just over 600,000 clones; 15% appear just once. The ten top clones hold about 0.087% of the sample. Sample: naive CD4+ T cells from blood. In the paper's terms, the cell subset or site label means: true naive CD4+ T cells. The receptors were sampled from a man younger than 30 in good health.

The J gene is TRBJ1-2, the V gene TRBV5-1, with unresolved D. The CDR3 is made up of 11 amino acids. In germline, CDR1 is SGHRS, CDR2 YFSETQ. V was cut by 4 bases and J by 7 bases, with 8 bases left in between. The CDR3 sequence is CASSLDRGYTF. CDR3 sequence (DNA): TGCGCCAGCAGCCTCGATCGTGGCTACACCTTC.

The chain combines TRBV6-6 with TRBJ1-4; the D gene is possibly TRBD1 (6 bases). V shed 6 bases and J shed 8 bases, with 16 bases lying between them. Germline CDR1 and CDR2: MNHNY and SVGAGI (reference sequence). The length of the CDR3 is 14 residues. The CDR3 region has the DNA TGTGCCAGCAGCTATACCCGGGACATCGAAAAACTGTTTTTT. This gives the protein CASSYTRDIEKLFF.

This sequence joins TRBV5-6 and TRBJ2-3, with 11 bases fitting TRBD2. The germline gives CDR1 SGHDT, CDR2 YYEEEE. The CDR3 runs to 16 residues. V lost 0 bases to trimming and J lost 0 bases; unmatched junction nucleotides: 0. The CDR3 spells CASSLGLAGSTDTQYF. CDR3 nucleotide sequence: TGTGCCAGCAGCTTGGGACTAGCGGGGAGCACAGATACGCAGTATTTT.

In its sample, this clone was seen once. This rearrangement joins TRBV27 to TRBJ2-7; possible D gene TRBD2, 5 bases. CDR3 length equals 12 residues. The V gene's germline CDR1 is MNHEY and CDR2 SMNVEV (reference sequence). V lost 6 bases and J 6 bases, leaving 12 bases between the germline ends. For the CDR3, the DNA is TGTGCCAGCAGCTTCCGGGAAGTCGAGCAGTACTTC. Its protein is CASSFREVEQYF.

This clone was found a few times. The chain has TRBV5-4 and TRBJ1-3, with TRBD1 matching 8 bases. The V gene end was trimmed by 6 bases and the J gene end by 0 bases; junction bases not matched to a gene: 8. Germline CDR1 and CDR2: SGHNT and YYREEE (reference sequence). The CDR3 is made up of 16 amino acids. This CDR3 is CASTTPDRDSGNTIYF. The CDR3 bases are TGTGCCAGCACAACCCCGGACAGGGACTCTGGAAACACCATATATTTT.

CDR3 DNA: TGTGCCAGCTCACCAATAGCGGGAGGAGGCGCCACAGGCGAGCAGTACTTC. This codes for CASSPIAGGGATGEQYF. The genes are TRBV18 and TRBJ2-7; 10 positions match TRBD2. Trimming cost V 2 bases and J 6 bases; bases outside gene matches: 13. This CDR3 spans 17 amino acids. Germline V gene lookup returns CDR1 KGHSH and CDR2 LQKENI.

This clone was seen more than once but under ten times. J is TRBJ1-5 and V is TRBV12-5; D call uncertain. The CDR3 loop spans 12 amino acids. Germline assignment: CDR1 LGHNT and CDR2 FRNRAP. Trimming shortened V by 7 bases and J by 0 bases, and 4 bases separated the two germline ends. In DNA form, the CDR3 reads TGTGCTAGTGCGTATAGCAATCAGCCCCAGCATTTT. The encoded protein is CASAYSNQPQHF.

This clone showed up just a few times. V is TRBV5-4 and J is TRBJ2-7; a possible D gene is TRBD1 (6 bases). Germline-derived CDR1 and CDR2 are SGHNT and YYREEE (reference sequence). This CDR3 is built from 13 residues. The ends were cut back, 4 bases at V and 4 bases at J, with 12 bases in the middle. The CDR3 DNA follows: TGTGCCAGCAGCCGAAACAGGGAGTACGAGCAGTACTTC. Amino acid sequence: CASSRNREYEQYF. Full variable domain (remainder filled in from reference TRBV5-4 and TRBJ2-7): ETGVTQSPTHLIKTRGQQVTLRCSSQSGHNTVSWYQQALGQGPQFIFQYYREEENGRGNFPPRFSGLQFPNYSSELNVNALELDDSALYLCASSRNREYEQYFGPGTRLTVT.

This clone was counted only a few times. This sequence joins TRBV28 and TRBJ2-7; a weak D match, TRBD2 (5 bases). Germline V gene data show CDR1 as MDHEN and CDR2 as SYDVKM. This CDR3 region has 13 residues. V shed 5 bases and J shed 4 bases, with 12 bases lying between them. The CDR3 loop is CASSPLRLYEQYF. The CDR3 nucleotides read TGTGCCAGCAGTCCCCTGCGACTATACGAGCAGTACTTC.

This clone was counted a few times. V and J are TRBV15 and TRBJ2-2; no reliable D call. The CDR3 is 13 residues long. The ends were cut back, 5 bases at V and 3 bases at J, with 7 bases in the middle. Germline CDR1 LNHNV, CDR2 YYDKDF (reference sequence). The CDR3 region has the DNA TGTGCCACCAGCGGTATACACACCGGGGAGCTGTTTTTT. Protein: CATSGIHTGELFF.

The rearrangement joins TRBV23-1 to TRBJ1-3, with 11 positions matching TRBD1. TRBV23-1 is flagged as an ORF with uncertain function. J lost 0 bases, V lost 1 base, and 14 bases had no gene match. There are 21 residues in the CDR3. The CDR3 loop reads CASSQWELSGQGAISGNTIYF. CDR3 DNA: TGCGCCAGCAGTCAATGGGAATTGAGCGGACAGGGGGCGATCTCTGGAAACACCATATATTTT.

A single count supports this clone. This chain joins TRBV4-3 and TRBJ2-5; the D call may be TRBD1 or TRBD2 (6 bases each). The end of the DNA fits TRBJ2-7 better, so the J call may be wrong. Germline V gene sequence: CDR1 LGHNA, CDR2 YSLEER. The CDR3 spans 15 residues. As DNA, the CDR3 is TGCGCCAGCAGCCAAGAAACGGGGGCAGCCTACGAGCAGTACTTC. This sequence encodes CASSQETGAAYEQYF.

This rearrangement joins TRBV2 to TRBJ2-5; D not certain. There are 10 residues in the CDR3. V lost 5 bases to trimming and J lost 5 bases, with 3 bases between them. Germline lookup yields CDR1 SNHLY and CDR2 FYNNEI. The CDR3 DNA reads TGTGCCAGCAGTATGGAGACCCAGTACTTC. Residues: CASSMETQYF.

This clone has a handful of counts. V is TRBV5-4 and J is TRBJ2-3; 7 nucleotides line up with TRBD2. Looked up from germline, CDR1 is SGHNT and CDR2 is YYREEE (reference sequence). Trimming at V came to 4 bases and at J to 6 bases, leaving 5 bases not matched to a gene. The CDR3 length is 13 residues. CDR3 coding DNA: TGTGCCAGCAGCCTAAGCGGGGCGGATACGCAGTATTTT. This encodes CASSLSGADTQYF.

This clone was observed a handful of times. CDR3 coding DNA: TGTGCCAGCAGTTCCCAGGGTGGGAGCACAGATACGCAGTATTTT. Encoded protein: CASSSQGGSTDTQYF. The rearrangement uses TRBV2 and TRBJ2-3; D is perhaps TRBD1 (5 bases). The germline V and J ends were trimmed by 5 bases and 0 bases, with 12 bases remaining between them. In germline, CDR1 is SNHLY, CDR2 FYNNEI. The CDR3 runs to 15 residues. Together with reference TRBV2 and TRBJ2-3, the CDR3 gives the full variable domain: EPEVTQTPSHQVTQMGQEVILRCVPISNHLYFYWYRQILGQKVEFLVSFYNNEISEKSEIFDDQFSVERPDGSNFTLKIRSTKLEDSAMYFCASSSQGGSTDTQYFGPGTRLTVL.

The J gene is TRBJ2-2, the V gene TRBV9; tentatively, D is TRBD2 (6 bases). Germline V gene lookup returns CDR1 SGDLS and CDR2 YYNGEE. Trimming took off 3 bases at V and 5 bases at J, with 8 bases between the two ends. This CDR3 has 13 residues. The CDR3 nucleotides are TGTGCCAGCAGCGAAGGGAGGACCGGGGAGCTGTTTTTT. Translating gives CASSEGRTGELFF.

There are a few counts of this clone. This sequence joins TRBV18 and TRBJ2-7; 7 nucleotides agree with TRBD1. This CDR3 has 15 amino acids. Trimming cost V 4 bases and J 4 bases; bases outside gene matches: 10. Germline-derived CDR1 and CDR2 are KGHSH and LQKENI. The DNA of the CDR3 is TGTGCCAGCTCACTACTTCGGCAGGGGGTTTACGAGCAGTACTTC. The encoded protein is CASSLLRQGVYEQYF.